The source of this T cell receptor beta chain is a study of T cell repertoires in cytomegalovirus infection. Study conclusions and caveats: Carriers of CMV and the relevant HLA type were discriminated by public TCR beta frequency. Within the response measured ex vivo, HLA-C-restricted CMV-specific TCR beta clonotypes were dominant.

V gave up 5 bases and J gave up 5 bases; unmatched junction bases: 10. This CDR3 contains 16 residues. Per germline, CDR1 SGHTA and CDR2 FQGNSA. This clonotype was found many times. What it binds is not known. MiXCR, run by TCRdb on the reads, gives a single entry per CDR3 protein. The profile shows more than 150,000 distinct CDR3 sequences, 25% to 30% of them singletons. The clonotype was recovered from a human donor in good health (CMV status not recorded). Some clones in this sample may be carry-over from other donors' samples. The gene calls are TRBV7-2 and TRBJ1-1; the match to TRBD1 covers 11 bases. The specimen sequenced was PBMCs. The CDR3 DNA follows: TGTGCCAGCAGCCGACTGGACAGGGGGCGAAGAACTGAAGCTTTCTTT. It yields the protein CASSRLDRGRRTEAFF.